This T cell receptor beta chain was sequenced for a study of metastatic and nonmetastatic thyroid tumors. Original methodology: Using the CDR3 differences seen across clinicopathological groups, the authors built a distant-metastasis classifier for papillary thyroid cancer, which was meant to discriminate distant-metastatic patients. Using MiXCR, TCRdb re-called clones from the PCR reads. TCRdb, not the authors, supplied the V and J calls. The sample gives 35,000 or so clones, roughly a sixth of which show up once; 12% is in the top ten. Among the patients, none had received any treatment before thyroid surgery. Whole-study results and caveats: Within blood and tumor, benign nodules reportedly had significantly lower TCR beta diversity than malignant thyroid tumors did.

This clone showed up many times. Its specificity is unknown. One junction end disagrees with the germline gene, perhaps due to a read error. The sample taken for sequencing was blood. This receptor was obtained from a male donor with papillary thyroid cancer or a benign thyroid nodule (not recorded which). Some clones in this sample may be carry-over from other donors' samples.

CDR3 protein: CAISEPEGVVYGQYF. DNA for the CDR3: TGTGCCATCAGTGAGCCGGAGGGGGTTGTGTACGGGCAGTACTTC. The chain combines TRBV10-3 with TRBJ2-7, with D perhaps TRBD1 or TRBD2 (6 bases each). Per germline, CDR1 ENHRY and CDR2 SYGVKD. The CDR3 length is 15 residues.